Shown below are 12 T cell receptor beta chains from a single sample sequenced in a study of blood T cells in healthy people across ages. A J-beta primer mix and a sample-barcoded 5' primer were used in a second PCR of about 7 to 12 cycles. TCRdb redid the calling of the 5' RACE reads with MiXCR, one entry per CDR3 protein. Among over 950,000 distinct CDR3 sequences listed, 30% to 40% were seen once. Sequencing was carried out using blood. The receptors here all came from a man aged 18 to 30 in good health.

This clonotype showed up just a few times. The chain links TRBV30 to TRBJ2-7, with D perhaps TRBD1 (6 bases). V was shortened by 1 base and J by 4 bases, with 23 bases between the two germline ends. Germline V lookup: CDR1 GTSNPN, CDR2 SVGIG (reference sequence). The CDR3 consists of 17 residues. Here the CDR3 reads CAWSASWSQDSLYEQYF. The CDR3 coding sequence is TGTGCCTGGAGTGCTTCTTGGAGTCAGGACAGTCTGTACGAGCAGTACTTC.

With respect to this clonotype: A clone one base away is much larger, so this may be a read error. The DNA for the CDR3 is TGTGCCAGCAGCGTGGGCAGAAAAGAGACCCAGTACTTC. The encoded protein is CASSVGRKETQYF. The chain combines TRBV7-2 with TRBJ2-5; D gene unclear. There are 13 residues in the CDR3. The germline CDR1 and CDR2 sequences are SGHTA and FQGNSA. Trimming took off 5 bases at V and 3 bases at J, with 10 bases between the two ends.

This clonotype was counted a single time. This chain connects TRBV15 to TRBJ2-4; a possible D gene is TRBD2 (6 bases). The DNA end lines up better with TRBJ2-7; the J call may be wrong. Germline values: CDR1 LNHNV, CDR2 YYDKDF (reference sequence). The CDR3 consists of 17 residues. The CDR3 region has the DNA TGTGCCACCAGCAGAGACATGGGACTCTTTTCTTTCTACGAGCAGTACTTC. It specifies CATSRDMGLFSFYEQYF.

This clonotype was counted only a few times. The gene calls are TRBV10-3 and TRBJ2-1; 13 positions agree with TRBD2. The germline V gene has CDR1 ENHRY and CDR2 SYGVKD. The ends lost 8 bases at V and 0 bases at J; junction bases unmatched: 4. The CDR3 has 16 residues. The CDR3 bases are TGTGCCATCGGCGGGACTAGCGGGGACTCCTACAATGAGCAGTTCTTC. It specifies CAIGGTSGDSYNEQFF.

The chain uses TRBV28 and TRBJ1-4; D unclear. Per germline, CDR1 MDHEN and CDR2 SYDVKM. With 5 bases removed from V and 0 bases from J, the gap between germline ends came to 19 bases. The CDR3 covers 18 residues. CDR3 DNA sequence: TGTGCCAGCAGTCCCCCCCCCGGCAGCCGTGCAACTAATGAAAAACTGTTTTTT. Translation gives CASSPPPGSRATNEKLFF.

In regard to this clonotype: One end of the junction fails to match germline, which may point to a read error. The CDR3 loop is CASGFTGELFF. CDR3 bases: TGTGCCAGCGGCTTCACCGGGGAGCTGTTTTTT. The V gene is TRBV7-9, the J gene TRBJ2-2; D gene uncertain. Germline values: CDR1 SEHNR, CDR2 FQNEAQ (reference sequence). The CDR3 contains 11 residues.

This rearrangement joins TRBV20-1 to TRBJ2-1; D is perhaps TRBD1 (6 bases). Germline assignment: CDR1 DFQATT and CDR2 SNEGSKA (reference sequence). The CDR3 loop spans 13 amino acids. V lost 2 bases and J lost 8, with 13 bases in between. In DNA form, the CDR3 reads TGCAGTGCTAGAAGACACAGGGCTGATGAGCAGTTCTTC. It codes for CSARRHRADEQFF.

The chain recombines TRBV12-3 or TRBV12-4 with TRBJ1-5; the D is unclear. V was cut by 5 bases and J by 1 base, with 6 bases left in between. CDR3 length: 13 residues. The CDR3 DNA follows: TGTGCCAGCAGTAATCTAAGCAATCAGCCCCAGCATTTT. It yields the protein CASSNLSNQPQHF.

This clonotype has just a few counts. The chain joins TRBV6-6 to TRBJ2-1; D may match TRBD1 or TRBD2 (7 bases each). The germline gives CDR1 MNHNY, CDR2 SVGAGI (reference sequence). V lost 6 bases and J lost 6, with 15 bases in between. The CDR3 contains 14 residues. The CDR3 protein is CASRDREGINEQFF. CDR3 DNA sequence: TGTGCCAGCAGAGACAGGGAGGGGATCAATGAGCAGTTCTTC.

Only a few counts were recorded for this clonotype. This chain links TRBV29-1 with TRBJ2-5; D uncertain. The V end was cut by 3 bases, the J end by 5 bases, with 10 bases between. This CDR3 spans 12 amino acids. Germline V gene lookup returns CDR1 SQVTM and CDR2 ANQGSEA. The CDR3 spells CSVDRPYETQYF. The CDR3 nucleotides are TGCAGCGTTGACCGACCATATGAGACCCAGTACTTC.

This chain joins TRBV10-3 and TRBJ2-3; D not resolved. CDR1 and CDR2 (germline): ENHRY, SYGVKD. This CDR3 has 16 amino acids. Trimming pared 6 bases from V and 6 bases from J, leaving 22 bases between. CDR3 loop: CAIRERREGGSDTQYF. As DNA, the CDR3 is TGTGCCATCAGGGAGAGAAGGGAAGGTGGTTCGGATACGCAGTATTTT.

Only one count was recorded for this clonotype. This chain joins TRBV6-5 and TRBJ1-6; no clear D. This CDR3 is built from 14 residues. The germline CDR1 and CDR2 sequences are MNHEY and SVGAGI. With 7 bases removed from V and 6 bases from J, the gap between germline ends came to 13 bases. The CDR3 is CASKIGYVNSPLHF. CDR3 nucleotide sequence: TGTGCCAGCAAAATCGGATATGTTAATTCACCCCTCCACTTT.